Listed below are T cell receptor beta chains from one sample, sequenced in a study of blood T cell repertoires in COVID-19. Libraries were prepared by immunoSEQ multiplex PCR; TCRdb keeps only in-frame clonotypes and omits some of them. This sample carries over 90,000 clones, roughly 87% of them seen once, and the ten largest clones take 4% to 5.5%. The sequenced material came from peripheral blood. These receptors all stem from a woman between 45 and 65 years old with COVID-19, enrolled during active disease. Both conserved end residues are part of each CDR3. A D gene is named only where the DNA matches it firmly. The size field is filled for only some rows; it gives once, few, many or a size class.

D gene	clone size	CDR3 length	V gene	J gene	CDR3 protein	CDR3 DNA
NA	NA	14	TRBV14	TRBJ1-5	CASSQDSRGQPQHF	TGTGCCAGCAGCCAGGACAGTCGGGGTCAGCCCCAGCATTTT
NA	NA	14	TRBV5-1	TRBJ2-2	CASSQGQNTGELFF	TGCGCCAGCAGCCAGGGGCAGAACACCGGGGAGCTGTTTTTT
NA	NA	17	TRBV11-3	TRBJ2-1	CASSSDQGTLSYNEQFF	TGTGCCAGCAGCTCTGACCAGGGGACCCTCTCCTACAATGAGCAGTTCTTC
NA	NA	14	TRBV7-9	TRBJ2-7	CASSPQGHPYEQYF	TGTGCCAGCAGCCCCCAGGGGCACCCCTACGAGCAGTACTTC
NA	few	14	TRBV25-1	TRBJ1-5	CASSELSGTQPQHF	TGTGCCAGCAGTGAATTATCAGGTACCCAGCCCCAGCATTTT
TRBD1	NA	15	TRBV5-3	TRBJ2-7	CARSVTGTGVFEQYF	TGTGCCAGAAGCGTAACCGGGACAGGGGTCTTCGAGCAGTACTTC
NA	NA	16	TRBV9	TRBJ2-2	CASSVAGGGRTGELFF	TGTGCCAGCAGCGTAGCTGGGGGGGGCCGGACCGGGGAGCTGTTTTTT
TRBD1	NA	13	TRBV7-2	TRBJ2-1	CASSSRQGIEQFF	TGTGCCAGCAGCTCCCGACAGGGGATTGAGCAGTTCTTC
TRBD1	NA	15	TRBV7-2	TRBJ1-2	CASSLEARGIGGYTF	TGTGCCAGCAGCTTAGAGGCCAGGGGGATCGGTGGCTACACCTTC
NA	NA	14	TRBV5-6	TRBJ1-1	CASSLGQINTEAFF	TGTGCCAGCAGCTTGGGACAGATAAACACTGAAGCTTTCTTT
TRBD1	NA	15	TRBV7-3	TRBJ2-1	CASSLLTGGADEQFF	TGTGCCAGCAGCTTATTAACAGGGGGTGCAGACGAGCAGTTCTTC
NA	NA	11	TRBV29-1	TRBJ1-2	CSVVGGRGYTF	TGCAGCGTTGTGGGGGGAAGGGGCTACACCTTC
NA	NA	14	TRBV30	TRBJ2-5	CAWSEGGNQETQYF	TGTGCCTGGAGTGAGGGCGGGAACCAAGAGACCCAGTACTTC
NA	few	15	TRBV2	TRBJ1-3	CASSRQYFSGNTIYF	TGTGCCAGCAGTCGACAGTACTTTTCTGGAAACACCATATATTTT
NA	NA	15	TRBV6-5	TRBJ1-1	CASSTLDRLNTEAFF	TGTGCCAGCAGTACTCTGGACAGACTGAACACTGAAGCTTTCTTT
NA	NA	15	TRBV6-5	TRBJ1-1	CASSYSFRVGTEAFF	TGTGCCAGCAGTTACTCTTTTCGGGTTGGGACTGAAGCTTTCTTT
TRBD2	NA	14	TRBV2	TRBJ2-7	CASIGSGGTYEQYF	TGTGCCAGCATCGGTAGCGGGGGGACCTACGAGCAGTACTTC
TRBD2	NA	15	TRBV7-8	TRBJ2-5	CASSWTRTAGETQYF	TGTGCCAGCAGCTGGACTAGGACCGCCGGGGAGACCCAGTACTTC
TRBD1	NA	14	TRBV2	TRBJ2-1	CASSNNRGYNEQFF	TGTGCCAGCAGCAATAACAGGGGCTACAATGAGCAGTTCTTC
NA	NA	14	TRBV7-9	TRBJ1-1	CASSLRDSNTEAFF	TGTGCCAGCAGTCTCCGGGATTCGAACACTGAAGCTTTCTTT
NA	once	13	TRBV24-1	TRBJ1-5	CATSDGGLPAQHF	TGTGCCACCAGTGATGGGGGACTTCCAGCCCAGCATTTT
NA	medium-sized	12	TRBV5-5	TRBJ1-5	CASSIDSSRVFF	TGTGCCAGCAGCATTGACAGCTCCAGGGTCTTTTTT
NA	NA	14	TRBV25-1	TRBJ1-4	CASSLPGGNEKLFF	TGTGCCAGCAGTTTGCCGGGGGGTAACGAAAAACTGTTTTTT
NA	NA	14	TRBV6-5	TRBJ1-4	CASNSGAIGEKLFF	TGTGCCAGCAACTCTGGGGCTATCGGTGAAAAACTGTTTTTT
TRBD1	NA	14	TRBV4-3	TRBJ2-5	CASSFDRGEETQYF	TGCGCCAGCAGTTTCGACAGGGGGGAAGAGACCCAGTACTTC
TRBD1	NA	15	TRBV7-9	TRBJ2-3	CASSLLRTGKNTQYF	TGTGCCAGCAGCTTACTTCGGACAGGGAAAAATACGCAGTATTTT
NA	NA	15	TRBV27	TRBJ2-7	CASSLSGPQVHEQYF	TGTGCCAGCAGTTTATCTGGCCCGCAGGTCCACGAGCAGTACTTC
TRBD1	NA	14	TRBV11-3	TRBJ2-5	CASSFWTGTETQYF	TGTGCCAGCAGCTTCTGGACAGGTACAGAGACCCAGTACTTC
NA	NA	12	TRBV4-1	TRBJ1-1	CASSQDGRVPFF	TGCGCCAGCAGCCAAGATGGCCGGGTCCCTTTCTTT
NA	NA	17	TRBV5-1	TRBJ2-1	CASSFPDRQSSYNEQFF	TGCGCCAGCAGCTTTCCCGACAGACAGAGCTCCTACAATGAGCAGTTCTTC
NA	NA	13	TRBV7-2	TRBJ2-7	CASTLFSSYEQYF	TGTGCCAGCACCCTCTTTAGCAGCTACGAGCAGTACTTC
TRBD2	NA	16	TRBV27	TRBJ2-2	CASREVAGGLAGELFF	TGTGCCAGCAGAGAAGTAGCGGGGGGTCTGGCCGGGGAGCTGTTTTTT
NA	few	18	TRBV27	TRBJ1-4	CASSLRTFRGQGAEKLFF	TGTGCCAGCAGTTTACGCACCTTCCGGGGACAAGGTGCTGAAAAACTGTTTTTT
NA	NA	13	TRBV12-3/TRBV12-4	TRBJ1-2	CASSSVGSYGYTF	TGTGCCAGCAGTAGCGTAGGGAGTTATGGCTACACCTTC
NA	few	15	TRBV3-1/TRBV3-2	TRBJ2-3	CASSPSDIPTDTQYF	TGTGCCAGCAGCCCCTCGGACATTCCCACAGATACGCAGTATTTT
TRBD1	NA	15	TRBV18	TRBJ2-1	CASSPRDSFSNEQFF	TGTGCCAGCTCACCCCGGGACAGTTTCTCCAATGAGCAGTTCTTC
NA	NA	14	TRBV2	TRBJ1-2	CASSEQGSDYGYTF	TGTGCCAGCAGTGAACAGGGGTCAGACTATGGCTACACCTTC
NA	NA	15	TRBV5-6	TRBJ2-3	CASSLGLERTDTQYF	TGTGCCAGCAGCTTGGGGCTAGAGCGCACAGATACGCAGTATTTT
TRBD1	NA	15	TRBV7-9	TRBJ2-7	CASSEGQGAFYEQYF	TGTGCCAGCAGCGAGGGACAGGGGGCGTTTTACGAGCAGTACTTC
TRBD2	NA	15	TRBV9	TRBJ2-7	CASSVSSGGSYEQYF	TGTGCCAGCAGCGTATCAAGCGGGGGCTCCTACGAGCAGTACTTC
TRBD1	NA	16	TRBV6-2/TRBV6-3	TRBJ1-4	CASSYSKDRLSGELFF	TGTGCCAGCAGTTACTCGAAGGACAGGCTTAGCGGAGAACTGTTTTTT
NA	many	15	TRBV19	TRBJ1-5	CASSPLRDSNQPQHF	TGTGCCAGTAGCCCTCTGAGGGACTCCAATCAGCCCCAGCATTTT
TRBD1	NA	14	TRBV6-5	TRBJ2-7	CASREDRGGYEQYF	TGTGCCAGCAGGGAGGACAGGGGTGGCTACGAGCAGTACTTC